Listed here are 18 T cell receptor beta chains from one sample, sequenced in a study of shared clonotypes between healthy human individuals. Clones were read by immunoSEQ multiplex PCR, and TCRdb kept only the in-frame ones, dropping some. In the table there are over a million clones, 96% of which are singletons. Specimen: naive CD4+ T cells sorted from blood. Stated subset: CD45RA+ positively selected. These receptors came from a man aged 25-45 years in good health.

This clone has only one observation. This chain connects TRBV14 to TRBJ2-1, with D maybe TRBD2 (5 bases). Germline V gene data show CDR1 as SGHDN and CDR2 as FVKESK. This CDR3 comprises 14 residues. Trimming pared 0 bases from V and 9 bases from J, leaving 12 bases between. CDR3 sequence reads: CASSQELGGSEQFF. CDR3 nucleotides: TGTGCCAGCAGCCAAGAATTGGGCGGGTCTGAGCAGTTCTTC.

V and J are TRBV28 and TRBJ2-7; possibly TRBD2 for D (6 bases). The V gene's germline CDR1 is MDHEN and CDR2 SYDVKM. The germline V and J ends were trimmed by 6 bases and 3 bases, with 9 bases remaining between them. The CDR3 has 12 residues. CDR3 residues: CASSGTGYEQYF. CDR3 coding DNA: TGTGCCAGCAGCGGGACTGGCTACGAGCAGTACTTC. Full variable domain (outside the CDR3, taken from reference TRBV28 and TRBJ2-7): DVKVTQSSRYLVKRTGEKVFLECVQDMDHENMFWYRQDPGLGLRLIYFSYDVKMKEKGDIPEGYSVSREKKERFSLILESASTNQTSMYLCASSGTGYEQYFGPGTRLTVT.

V is TRBV29-1 and J is TRBJ2-7; no reliable D call. This CDR3 spans 13 amino acids. Germline CDR1 and CDR2: SQVTM and ANQGSEA. Deletions cut 1 base from V and 9 bases from J, with 16 bases between. CDR3 region: CSVEVGQQSVQYF. DNA for the CDR3: TGCAGCGTTGAAGTTGGGCAGCAGTCTGTGCAGTACTTC.

To note about this clone: The same CDR3 arises from other DNA sequences in this sample as well. The chain recombines TRBV5-1 with TRBJ2-1; D is unresolved. The V gene lost 4 bases and the J gene lost 7 bases, with 12 bases spanning the gap. Looked up from germline, CDR1 is SGHRS and CDR2 is YFSETQ. CDR3 length: 13 amino acids. CDR3 DNA sequence: TGCGCCAGCAGCCTCGCTCTTTGGAATGAGCAGTTCTTC. Translated, it gives CASSLALWNEQFF.

CDR3 protein: CASSKDGVMGKLFF. In nucleotides, the CDR3 is TGTGCCAGCAGCAAGGACGGGGTTATGGGGAAACTGTTTTTT. The rearrangement uses TRBV14 and TRBJ1-4; D is ambiguous. The V end lost 5 bases, the J end lost 11 bases, and 18 bases lay between the germline ends. This CDR3 contains 14 residues. Germline CDR1 reads SGHDN; CDR2 reads FVKESK.

The chain carries TRBV18 and TRBJ2-7; no reliable D call. This CDR3 comprises 11 residues. The ends were cut back, 3 bases at V and 5 bases at J, with 5 bases in the middle. Germline V CDR1 and CDR2: KGHSH, LQKENI. The CDR3 DNA is TGTGCCAGCTCACCTTTCGACGAGCAGTACTTC. The encoded protein is CASSPFDEQYF.

This chain connects TRBV5-8 to TRBJ1-4; 7 bases agree with TRBD1. This CDR3 is built from 16 residues. CDR1 is SGHTS, CDR2 YDEGEE, per germline. Unmatched junction bases numbered 11, after V lost 2 bases and J lost 7 bases. The CDR3 DNA follows: TGTGCCAGCAGCTTCGGCCGGGACAGCTCACGTGAAAAACTGTTTTTT. It yields the protein CASSFGRDSSREKLFF.

V usage is TRBV18 and J usage is TRBJ2-5, with D perhaps assigned TRBD1 or TRBD2 (5 bases each). CDR1 and CDR2 from the germline V gene are KGHSH and LQKENI. CDR3 length: 14 residues. V was cut by 8 bases and J by 1 base, with 14 bases left in between. In DNA form, the CDR3 reads TGTGCCAGCCGAAAACGGGACGGCCAAGAGACCCAGTACTTC. It specifies CASRKRDGQETQYF.

The chain employs TRBV6-1 and TRBJ1-5; D is unclear. The CDR3 length is 14 residues. CDR1 and CDR2 (germline): MNHNS, SASEGT. Trimming removed 3 bases from V and 8 bases from J, with 14 bases in between. CDR3 amino acids: CASSEVGLGKPQHF. The DNA of the CDR3 is TGTGCCAGCAGTGAGGTCGGGCTAGGTAAGCCCCAGCATTTT.

This rearrangement joins TRBV10-3 to TRBJ1-4, with 8 nucleotides matching TRBD1. Trimming removed 6 bases from V and 3 bases from J; junction bases left unmatched: 6. Germline V gene data show CDR1 as ENHRY and CDR2 as SYGVKD. CDR3 length: 15 residues. CDR3 residues: CAISQATGANEKLFF. The DNA of the CDR3 is TGTGCCATCAGCCAGGCGACAGGGGCTAATGAAAAACTGTTTTTT.

The chain employs TRBV28 and TRBJ2-7; D is ambiguous. Between the trimmed V and J ends, which lost 7 bases and 2 bases, there was a span of 15 bases. The CDR3 contains 14 residues. CDR1 and CDR2 (germline): MDHEN, SYDVKM. The CDR3 spells CASTPYGYAYEQYF. Written as DNA, the CDR3 is TGTGCCAGCACCCCCTACGGGTATGCCTACGAGCAGTACTTC.

The rearrangement joins TRBV5-1 to TRBJ2-3; 7 bases are a match to TRBD1. This CDR3 spans 15 amino acids. Trimming removed 3 bases from V and 2 bases from J; junction bases left unmatched: 6. Germline loops: CDR1 SGHRS, CDR2 YFSETQ. This chain's CDR3 is CASSWGTVFTDTQYF. The CDR3 region has the DNA TGCGCCAGCAGCTGGGGGACAGTATTCACAGATACGCAGTATTTT.

The chain is built from TRBV7-2 and TRBJ2-1; 11 positions agree with TRBD2. Trimming took 5 bases from V and 2 from J; bases not matched to a gene: 5. Per the germline V gene, CDR1 is SGHTA and CDR2 is FQGNSA. The CDR3 sequence is 16 residues long. This CDR3 is CASSMIAGGPYNEQFF. CDR3 sequence (DNA): TGTGCCAGCAGCATGATAGCGGGAGGGCCCTACAATGAGCAGTTCTTC.

This rearrangement joins TRBV5-5 to TRBJ1-2; perhaps TRBD1 as D (6 bases). The CDR3 loop spans 14 amino acids. Trimming cost V 4 bases and J 7 bases, with 17 bases left between them. Germline V gene data show CDR1 as SGHKS and CDR2 as YYEKEE (reference sequence). The CDR3 is CASSRGRGLFGYTF. DNA for the CDR3: TGTGCCAGCAGCCGGGGAAGGGGGTTATTTGGCTACACCTTC.

J is TRBJ2-5 and V is TRBV18, with a possible D match to TRBD1 (6 bases). This CDR3 comprises 13 residues. V was pared by 6 bases and J by 5 bases, with 13 bases between. The germline CDR1 and CDR2 sequences are KGHSH and LQKENI. DNA of the CDR3: TGTGCCAGCTCCTCGGACAGTTTCGAGACCCAGTACTTC. Protein product: CASSSDSFETQYF. Looking up the rest from reference TRBV18 and TRBJ2-5 gives the full variable domain: NAGVMQNPRHLVRRRGQEARLRCSPMKGHSHVYWYRQLPEEGLKFMVYLQKENIIDESGMPKERFSAEFPKEGPSILRIQQVVRGDSAAYFCASSSDSFETQYFGPGTRLLVL.

The chain couples TRBV7-2 to TRBJ1-1, with unresolved D. Germline V gives CDR1 SGHTA, CDR2 FQGNSA. The CDR3 is 13 amino acids. V lost 1 base and J lost 4, with 7 bases in between. The CDR3 sequence: CASSLVEGTEAFF. The CDR3 DNA is TGTGCCAGCAGCTTAGTGGAAGGCACTGAAGCTTTCTTT.

The rearrangement links TRBV4-3 to TRBJ1-1; TRBD1 might be the D (5 bases). CDR3 size: 15 residues. V lost 0 bases and J 4 bases, leaving 12 bases between the germline ends. Germline V gene lookup returns CDR1 LGHNA and CDR2 YSLEER. The CDR3 here is CASSQDDSHTTEAFF. The CDR3 DNA follows: TGCGCCAGCAGCCAAGACGACAGCCATACCACTGAAGCTTTCTTT.

The chain links TRBV28 to TRBJ2-7, with 11 bases identical to TRBD2. The germline V gene has CDR1 MDHEN and CDR2 SYDVKM. The CDR3 extends over 14 amino acids. With 8 bases clipped from V and 3 bases from J, the junction kept 6 bases outside the gene matches. Here the CDR3 reads CASFAGLAGYEQYF. The CDR3 nucleotides are TGTGCCAGCTTTGCAGGACTAGCGGGCTACGAGCAGTACTTC.